The 5 T cell receptor beta chains listed next were all sequenced from one sample in a study of OX40 agonist ivuxolimab in advanced cancers. Generated by immunoSEQ multiplex PCR, the TCRdb table keeps only in-frame clones and is missing some. The sample holds some 9,300 clones, less than 65% seen once. The input for sequencing was CD4+ or CD8+ T cells sorted from blood, taken in a trial of the OX40 agonist ivuxolimab. These receptors originate from an adult with an advanced solid tumor such as melanoma, head and neck, liver or kidney cancer.

The rearrangement links TRBV27 to TRBJ2-3, with D possibly TRBD2 on 6 matching bases. This CDR3 has 17 residues. CDR1 MNHEY and CDR2 SMNVEV come from the germline V gene (reference sequence). V lost 4 bases to trimming and J lost 4 bases, with 21 bases between them. The CDR3 bases are TGTGCCAGCAGTTCCCATCCCCGGAGGGAGGTATCAGATACGCAGTATTTT. It encodes CASSSHPRREVSDTQYF.

This chain links TRBV6-5 with TRBJ2-7, with D possibly being TRBD2 (5 bases). This CDR3 contains 14 residues. Germline V CDR1 and CDR2: MNHEY, SVGAGI. The V end lost 2 bases, the J end lost 2 bases, and 10 bases lay between the germline ends. CDR3 protein: CASSYLDGAYEQYF. The CDR3 DNA follows: TGTGCCAGCAGTTACCTTGACGGGGCCTACGAGCAGTACTTC.

The chain has TRBV7-9 and TRBJ2-1, with 7 bases fitting TRBD2. The CDR3 runs 18 residues. Losses at the gene ends were 5 bases for V and 0 bases for J; bases not matched to a gene: 13. CDR1 and CDR2 (germline): SEHNR, FQNEAQ (reference sequence). The CDR3 region has the DNA TGTGCCAGCAGCCCCCCTCTGGAAGCGGGAAGCTCCTACAATGAGCAGTTCTTC. Protein: CASSPPLEAGSSYNEQFF.

The chain has TRBV19 and TRBJ2-5; possibly TRBD1 or TRBD2 for D (6 bases each). The CDR3 length is 15 residues. Looked up from germline, CDR1 is LNHDA and CDR2 is SQIVND (reference sequence). The germline V and J ends were trimmed by 3 bases and 1 base, with 12 bases remaining between them. This chain's CDR3 is CASSIFGGGQETQYF. CDR3 DNA: TGTGCCAGTAGTATTTTCGGAGGGGGCCAAGAGACCCAGTACTTC. Combining the CDR3 with reference TRBV19 and TRBJ2-5 gives the whole variable domain DGGITQSPKYLFRKEGQNVTLSCEQNLNHDAMYWYRQDPGQGLRLIYYSQIVNDFQKGDIAEGYSVSREKKESFPLTVTSAQKNPTAFYLCASSIFGGGQETQYFGPGTRLLVL.

J is TRBJ1-6 and V is TRBV19; D possibly corresponds to TRBD1 (5 bases). The CDR3 spans 12 residues. The V and J ends lost 10 bases and 6 bases respectively, with 10 bases between them. CDR1 is LNHDA and CDR2 is SQIVND in the germline V gene (reference sequence). CDR3 sequence: CATRQGNSPLHF. As DNA, the CDR3 is TGTGCCACTCGCCAGGGTAATTCACCCCTCCACTTT.